This T cell receptor (beta chain) was identified during a study of blood T cells in healthy people across ages. The V end was cut by 4 bases, the J end by 0 bases, with 9 bases between. The CDR3 runs 14 residues. Germline V lookup: CDR1 KGHSH, CDR2 LQKENI. The donors, aged roughly 6 to 95, were healthy Caucasians from Russia. As to this clonotype: The antigen is undetermined.

The use of a sample-barcoded 5' primer and a J-beta primer mix characterized a second PCR of roughly 6 to 11 cycles. Sequencing yielded, for each sample, at least 3 million paired-end reads carrying CDR3. TCRdb reanalysed the 5' RACE reads using MiXCR and keeps one entry per CDR3 protein. Of about 770,000 distinct CDR3 sequences listed, around 45% are singletons. Study results and caveats: Those diversity estimates obtained from one million T cells were thought to be underestimates. Changes in expanded clonotypes were possibly confounded, as the CMV status of donors was unknown.

Sample: blood. The chain carries TRBV18 and TRBJ1-2, with D uncertain. The clonotype comes from a man aged 55 to 70 in good health. This CDR3 is CASSQDHSNYGYTF. CDR3 DNA sequence: TGTGCCAGCTCACAAGACCACTCTAACTATGGCTACACCTTC.